Presented here are 5 T cell receptor beta chains from one specimen sequenced in a study of beta chain features in type 1 diabetes. Of the isolated RNA, all was reverse transcribed, and so the sequenced material was expressed TCRB transcripts. The assay was immunoSEQ multiplex PCR, and TCRdb's table has in-frame clones only and misses some. The table records around 300,000 clones, about 10% of them present only once. The sequenced sample was naive CD4+ T cells from blood. The receptors come from a woman under 40 in good health.

The chain links TRBV18 to TRBJ1-1, with D possibly matching TRBD1 (5 bases). The V end lost 3 bases, the J end lost 5 bases, and 16 bases lay between the germline ends. The CDR3 consists of 15 residues. Germline V gene lookup returns CDR1 KGHSH and CDR2 LQKENI. The CDR3 here is CASSPGDVGGTEAFF. The CDR3 nucleotides are TGTGCCAGCTCACCTGGCGACGTGGGGGGAACTGAAGCTTTCTTT. Full variable domain (outside the CDR3, taken from reference TRBV18 and TRBJ1-1): NAGVMQNPRHLVRRRGQEARLRCSPMKGHSHVYWYRQLPEEGLKFMVYLQKENIIDESGMPKERFSAEFPKEGPSILRIQQVVRGDSAAYFCASSPGDVGGTEAFFGQGTRLTVV.

This chain connects TRBV2 to TRBJ2-4, with 7 bases lining up with TRBD2. Germline V lookup: CDR1 SNHLY, CDR2 FYNNEI. The CDR3 covers 15 residues. V lost 10 bases to trimming and J lost 6 bases; unmatched junction nucleotides: 15. The chain's CDR3 is CATSRLTSEGNIQYF. Written as DNA, the CDR3 is TGTGCCACCTCGCGGCTAACTAGCGAGGGAAACATTCAGTACTTC.

This clone was counted between two and nine times. J is TRBJ2-1 and V is TRBV5-6; 10 nucleotides match TRBD2. The V segment lost 4 bases and the J segment 7 bases; nucleotides outside the gene matches: 5. Germline CDR1 SGHDT, CDR2 YYEEEE. The CDR3 spans 14 residues. The CDR3 reads CASSTPGLANEQFF. The DNA for the CDR3 is TGTGCCAGCAGCACCCCGGGACTAGCGAATGAGCAGTTCTTC. Based on the CDR3 plus reference TRBV5-6 and TRBJ2-1, the full variable domain is DAGVTQSPTHLIKTRGQQVTLRCSPKSGHDTVSWYQQALGQGPQFIFQYYEEEERQRGNFPDRFSGHQFPNYSSELNVNALLLGDSALYLCASSTPGLANEQFFGPGTRLTVL.

This clone has more than one count but fewer than ten. The chain recombines TRBV11-2 with TRBJ2-3, with D uncertain. CDR1 is SGHAT, CDR2 FQNNGV, per germline. The CDR3 sequence is 14 residues long. V was pared by 1 base and J by 2 bases, with 7 bases between. The CDR3 sequence: CASSLVAITDTQYF. Written as DNA, the CDR3 is TGTGCCAGCAGCTTAGTTGCGATCACAGATACGCAGTATTTT.

CDR3 residues: CASSPGEGSYEQYF. CDR3 bases: TGTGCCAGCTCACCAGGTGAGGGCTCCTACGAGCAGTACTTC. This sequence joins TRBV18 and TRBJ2-7; possible D gene TRBD2, 5 bases. Trimming took off 2 bases at V and 0 bases at J, with 8 bases between the two ends. Germline V CDR1 and CDR2: KGHSH, LQKENI. The CDR3 is made up of 14 amino acids.